This T cell receptor (beta chain) originates from a study of OX40 agonist ivuxolimab in advanced cancers. Germline values: CDR1 MNHNS, CDR2 SASEGT. V was cut by 0 bases and J by 6 bases, with 15 bases left in between. The CDR3 contains 15 residues. Produced via immunoSEQ multiplex PCR; TCRdb's table is partial and in-frame only. This table has around 69,000 clones, 70% to 90% appearing once. The source was CD4+ or CD8+ T cells sorted from blood, collected in a trial of the OX40 agonist ivuxolimab. The receptor's source is an adult with an advanced solid tumor such as melanoma, head and neck, liver or kidney cancer. The J gene is TRBJ2-7, the V gene TRBV6-1; no clear D gene. The CDR3 region is CASSEAAASRAEQYF. The CDR3 DNA sequence: TGTGCCAGCAGTGAAGCGGCGGCAAGTAGGGCCGAGCAGTACTTC.